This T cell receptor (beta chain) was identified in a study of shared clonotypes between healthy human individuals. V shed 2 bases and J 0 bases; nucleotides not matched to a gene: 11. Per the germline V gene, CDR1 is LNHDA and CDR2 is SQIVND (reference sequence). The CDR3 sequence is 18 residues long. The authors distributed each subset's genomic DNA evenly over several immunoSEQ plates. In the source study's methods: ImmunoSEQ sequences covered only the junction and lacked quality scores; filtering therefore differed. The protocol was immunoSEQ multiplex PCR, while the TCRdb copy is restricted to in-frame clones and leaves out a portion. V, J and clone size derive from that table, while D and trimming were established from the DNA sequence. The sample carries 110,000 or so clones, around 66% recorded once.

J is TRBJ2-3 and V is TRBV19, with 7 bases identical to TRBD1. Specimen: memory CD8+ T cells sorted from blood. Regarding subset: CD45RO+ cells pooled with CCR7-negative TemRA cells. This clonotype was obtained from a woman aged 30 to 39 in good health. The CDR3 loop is CASSIIGQAITSTDTQYF. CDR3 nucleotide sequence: TGTGCCAGTAGTATAATCGGACAGGCCATAACTAGCACAGATACGCAGTATTTT.